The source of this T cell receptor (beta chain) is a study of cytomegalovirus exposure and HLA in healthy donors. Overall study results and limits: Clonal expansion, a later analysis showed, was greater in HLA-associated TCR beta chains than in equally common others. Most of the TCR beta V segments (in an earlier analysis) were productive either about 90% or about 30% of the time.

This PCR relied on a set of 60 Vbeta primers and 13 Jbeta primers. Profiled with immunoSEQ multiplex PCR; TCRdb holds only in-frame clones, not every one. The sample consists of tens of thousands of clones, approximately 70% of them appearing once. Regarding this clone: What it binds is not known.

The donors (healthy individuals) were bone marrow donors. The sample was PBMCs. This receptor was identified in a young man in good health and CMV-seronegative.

Here the CDR3 DNA reads TGTGCCAGCAGCATTTTAGGGGGGGGCACAGATACGCAGTATTTT. It specifies CASSILGGGTDTQYF. V and J are TRBV9 and TRBJ2-3; a weak D match, TRBD2 (7 bases). The CDR3 totals 15 residues. Trimming pared 4 bases from V and 1 base from J, leaving 13 bases between. Germline V gene sequence: CDR1 SGDLS, CDR2 YYNGEE.